The clone carrying this TCR beta chain has only a few counts. This record comes from a study of blood T cell repertoires in COVID-19. Whole-study context: There were acute and convalescent COVID-19 samples, and they came from the United States, Italy and Spain. T cells, B-cell-depleted T cells, or PBMCs provided the cDNA or gDNA that served as material.

Per the original data handling: Reference gene primer amplification gave nucleated cell count estimates. The protocol was immunoSEQ multiplex PCR, while the TCRdb copy is restricted to in-frame clones and leaves out a portion. V, J and clone size derive from that table, while D and trimming were established from the DNA sequence. The sample carries 130,000 or so clones, roughly 83% recorded once. This CDR3 is built from 13 residues. V gave up 4 bases and J gave up 9 bases; unmatched junction bases: 6. The germline CDR1 and CDR2 sequences are WNHNN and SYGVQD (reference sequence). Sequencing was performed on peripheral blood. This chain connects TRBV10-1 to TRBJ2-7; TRBD1 aligns across 10 bases. The sequence came from an elderly woman with acute or convalescent COVID-19. The CDR3 sequence: CASSGTGGTVQYF. The CDR3 DNA follows: TGCGCCAGCAGTGGGACAGGGGGTACTGTGCAGTACTTC.